This TCR beta chain was captured in a study of cytomegalovirus exposure and HLA in healthy donors. The PCR made use of 60 Vbeta and 13 Jbeta primers. Method: immunoSEQ multiplex PCR; TCRdb's copy keeps in-frame clones and lacks some. The sample yields approximately 140,000 clones, roughly 80% seen once. CDR1 and CDR2 from the germline V gene are SEHNR and FQNEAQ (reference sequence). The CDR3 consists of 14 residues. J gave up 1 base and V 5 bases, and 2 bases lay outside the gene matches. The clonotype originates from a female donor in good health and CMV-seronegative. Sequencing was done on a sample of PBMCs. This chain links TRBV7-9 with TRBJ1-1; 9 bases line up with TRBD1. CDR3: CASSPQGANTEAFF. The CDR3 bases are TGTGCCAGCAGCCCACAGGGGGCGAACACTGAAGCTTTCTTT.